This TCR beta chain was sequenced in a study of metastatic and nonmetastatic thyroid tumors. V lost 2 bases and J lost 2; bases outside the gene matches: 11. Germline CDR1 is SGDLS and CDR2 is YYNGEE. The CDR3 runs to 18 residues. Each patient came to thyroid surgery without any prior treatment (of any kind). TCRdb used MiXCR to call clones anew from the PCR reads. The repertoire includes 20,000 or so clones, 9% to 15% of them detected once, and approximately 6% sits in the top ten. The sequenced sample consisted of blood. The rearrangement joins TRBV9 to TRBJ2-3; 10 bases line up with TRBD2. This TCR was sampled from a male donor with papillary thyroid cancer or a benign thyroid nodule (not recorded which). Some clones in this sample may be carry-over from other donors' samples. CDR3 residues: CASSVRSSGGRHTDTQYF. Here the CDR3 DNA reads TGTGCCAGCAGCGTGCGCAGTAGCGGGGGGCGTCACACAGATACGCAGTATTTT. The full variable domain, completed using reference TRBV9 and TRBJ2-3, is DSGVTQTPKHLITATGQRVTLRCSPRSGDLSVYWYQQSLDQGLQFLIQYYNGEERAKGNILERFSAQQFPDLHSELNLSSLELGDSALYFCASSVRSSGGRHTDTQYFGPGTRLTVL.